This T cell receptor (beta chain) emerged from a study of CD8 T cells in ankylosing spondylitis (TCRdb year 2017). Regarding the study in general: To find TCR variants linked to disease, the study profiled T cell receptor beta repertoires in ankylosing spondylitis patients and healthy donors. The full study cohort comprised approximately 23 ankylosing spondylitis patients and around 100 healthy donors. Peripheral blood was sampled, and synovial fluid was also collected from ankylosing spondylitis patients.

There are 15 amino acids in the CDR3, from cysteine to phenylalanine inclusive. The DNA shown is the 45-base CDR3, in frame from base 1. CDR1 and CDR2, per the germline V gene, are SGHRS and YFSETQ. From V the trimming removes 0 bases and from J it removes 2 bases, while the gene matches leave 2 bases of the junction unaccounted for. Overall study outcomes, separate from this receptor: The disease-linked clones were reported as significantly enriched in matched synovial fluid samples from ankylosing spondylitis patients. In peripheral blood, the disease-linked clones were found at relatively low frequencies and had a CD8+ phenotype. Blood from ankylosing spondylitis patients appeared to be characterized by a TCR beta motif made up of fewer than ten highly homologous amino acid variants. Some motif variants had previously been reported in the synovial fluid and blood of reactive arthritis patients, which suggests shared mechanisms of disease initiation.

Sequencing used an Illumina HiSeq 2500. TCR beta libraries were prepared by quantitative 5'-RACE with molecular barcodes. As for the original processing: Disease-linked TCR variants were identified with a new computational method built on a probabilistic model of VDJ rearrangement. TCRdb handled the public reads itself, with Q25 trimming in fastp and clone calling in MiXCR, and kept productive beta chains. Rows with one shared CDR3 protein collapse into an entry with the most common genes and DNA. TCRdb's processing, not the study's, gives the V and J calls here. The sample table contains about 130,000 distinct CDR3 sequences; only one count was recorded for 6.5% to 9% of them. The ten largest make up 12% of the sample. This clonotype was seen at least ten times. Its antigen remains undetermined. Base qualities were left out, and no much larger clone turns up one base away.

The specimen was blood, either unsorted or a sorted T cell fraction (not recorded which). This clonotype was obtained from a male donor with ankylosing spondylitis or in good health (not recorded which). Recombination connected TRBV5-1 to TRBJ2-1, and 7 junction bases match TRBD2. The sequenced DNA: TGCGCCAGCAGCTTGGAGGGACTACCCTACAATGAGCAGTTCTTC. Its translation reads: CASSLEGLPYNEQFF.